The 26 T cell receptor beta chains reported below all come from one sample, sequenced in a study of CD4+ T cells in melanoma. Libraries were prepared by immunoSEQ multiplex PCR; TCRdb keeps only in-frame clonotypes and omits some of them. The repertoire holds more than 90,000 clones, with approximately 90% as singletons. Material for sequencing was peripheral blood. All receptors derive from a human donor with melanoma.

The chain recombines TRBV27 with TRBJ1-2, with 7 bases matching TRBD1. Germline V gene data show CDR1 as MNHEY and CDR2 as SMNVEV (reference sequence). V was clipped by 0 bases and J by 7 bases; unmatched bases: 5. This CDR3 is built from 14 residues. The CDR3 region is CASSLSGDRVGYTF. CDR3 in DNA: TGTGCCAGCAGTTTATCAGGCGACAGGGTTGGCTACACCTTC.

The chain employs TRBV7-2 and TRBJ2-3; 14 nucleotides match TRBD2. This CDR3 has 16 residues. In germline, CDR1 is SGHTA, CDR2 FQGNSA. Unmatched junction bases numbered 6, after V lost 5 bases and J lost 5 bases. For the CDR3, the DNA is TGTGCCAGCAGCACGGGACTAGCGGGAGCTGGAGATACGCAGTATTTT. Translating it yields CASSTGLAGAGDTQYF.

The rearrangement joins TRBV11-2 to TRBJ2-2; tentative D call: TRBD2 (6 bases). Trimming shortened V by 3 bases and J by 8 bases, and 16 bases separated the two germline ends. Germline V lookup: CDR1 SGHAT, CDR2 FQNNGV. This CDR3 contains 15 residues. The chain's CDR3 is CASSLDYGGSGELFF. The CDR3, as DNA: TGTGCCAGCAGCTTGGACTACGGAGGATCTGGGGAGCTGTTTTTT.

J is TRBJ2-5 and V is TRBV9; 12 positions agree with TRBD1. Germline V CDR1 and CDR2: SGDLS, YYNGEE. The CDR3 spans 19 residues. V shed 2 bases, J shed 5 bases, and the junction held 16 bases outside the gene matches. The CDR3 sequence: CASSVNFPGTGGSDETQYF. The CDR3 DNA follows: TGTGCCAGCAGCGTCAACTTCCCCGGGACAGGGGGCTCGGATGAGACCCAGTACTTC.

This clone was detected only a few times. V is TRBV19 and J is TRBJ1-5; unclear D gene. The V and J ends lost 3 bases and 5 bases respectively, with 8 bases between them. Germline V gives CDR1 LNHDA, CDR2 SQIVND (reference sequence). This CDR3 spans 13 amino acids. The CDR3 region is CASSMDRDQPQHF. CDR3 coding DNA: TGTGCCAGTAGTATGGACCGAGATCAGCCCCAGCATTTT.

The genes are TRBV7-2 and TRBJ2-7; D unclear. CDR3 length: 14 residues. V dropped 3 bases and J dropped 2 bases, with 11 bases sitting between them. Germline loops: CDR1 SGHTA, CDR2 FQGNSA. Written as DNA, the CDR3 is TGTGCCAGCAGCTTCGGAGACGGACCCTACGAGCAGTACTTC. Protein product: CASSFGDGPYEQYF.

This clone occurred once. The chain combines TRBV5-1 with TRBJ2-5; D not resolved. This CDR3 region has 15 residues. Germline V lookup: CDR1 SGHRS, CDR2 YFSETQ. Between the trimmed V and J ends, which lost 0 bases and 5 bases, there was a span of 14 bases. CDR3 amino acids: CASSLVPYTMETQYF. The CDR3 coding sequence is TGCGCCAGCAGCTTGGTCCCCTATACGATGGAGACCCAGTACTTC.

J is TRBJ1-5 and V is TRBV7-9; D remains ambiguous. CDR3 length: 14 amino acids. Between the trimmed V and J ends, which lost 2 bases and 0 bases, there was a span of 5 bases. Looked up from germline, CDR1 is SEHNR and CDR2 is FQNEAQ (reference sequence). The CDR3 DNA is TGTGCCAGCAGCTTAAGTAGTAGCAATCAGCCCCAGCATTTT. Its protein is CASSLSSSNQPQHF.

The CDR3 coding sequence is TGTGCCAGCACGGGGACTAGCGATGTCTTGGAGCAGTTCTTC. Its translation is CASTGTSDVLEQFF. The rearrangement joins TRBV6-5 to TRBJ2-1, with 10 bases aligning to TRBD2. With 7 bases clipped from V and 10 bases from J, the junction kept 10 bases outside the gene matches. The V gene's germline CDR1 is MNHEY and CDR2 SVGAGI. The CDR3 is 14 amino acids.

CDR3 region: CASSAKGANEKLFF. CDR3 coding DNA: TGTGCCAGCAGCGCAAAGGGCGCGAATGAAAAACTGTTTTTT. The V call is TRBV7-9, the J call TRBJ1-4, with D unresolved. The ends were cut back, 5 bases at V and 5 bases at J, with 12 bases in the middle. This CDR3 is built from 14 residues. Germline-derived CDR1 and CDR2 are SEHNR and FQNEAQ (reference sequence).

This rearrangement joins TRBV27 to TRBJ2-1; 8 bases fit TRBD1. V lost 3 bases to trimming and J lost 3 bases; unmatched junction nucleotides: 4. The CDR3 consists of 15 residues. Germline CDR1 is MNHEY and CDR2 is SMNVEV (reference sequence). CDR3 amino acids: CASSFGDRLYNEQFF. The CDR3 nucleotides read TGTGCCAGCAGTTTTGGGGACAGGCTCTACAATGAGCAGTTCTTC.

The chain couples TRBV7-9 to TRBJ2-3, with a weak D call TRBD2 (6 bases). The germline V gene has CDR1 SEHNR and CDR2 FQNEAQ (reference sequence). The V end was cut by 1 base, the J end by 6 bases, with 17 bases between. The CDR3 consists of 16 residues. DNA of the CDR3: TGTGCCAGCAGCTTAGTTTTTGCGGGATCGTTGGATACGCAGTATTTT. Its protein product is CASSLVFAGSLDTQYF. Complete variable domain (other parts from reference TRBV7-9 and TRBJ2-3): DTGVSQNPRHKITKRGQNVTFRCDPISEHNRLYWYRQTLGQGPEFLTYFQNEAQLEKSRLLSDRFSAERPKGSFSTLEIQRTEQGDSAMYLCASSLVFAGSLDTQYFGPGTRLTVL.

The V call is TRBV5-1, the J call TRBJ2-7, with 7 bases that match TRBD1. The CDR3 is 16 amino acids. The germline V gene encodes CDR1 SGHRS and CDR2 YFSETQ. V was pared by 1 base and J by 0 bases, with 7 bases of the junction left unmatched. The CDR3 loop is CASSLPLTGASYEQYF. The CDR3 nucleotides are TGCGCCAGCAGCTTGCCCCTCACAGGGGCCTCCTACGAGCAGTACTTC. The full variable domain, rest sourced from reference TRBV5-1 and TRBJ2-7, is KAGVTQTPRYLIKTRGQQVTLSCSPISGHRSVSWYQQTPGQGLQFLFEYFSETQRNKGNFPGRFSGRQFSNSRSEMNVSTLELGDSALYLCASSLPLTGASYEQYFGPGTRLTVT.

CDR3 protein: CASSPNTGGINEKLFF. DNA of the CDR3: TGTGCCAGCTCACCGAATACAGGGGGAATTAATGAAAAACTGTTTTTT. The chain uses TRBV18 and TRBJ1-4, with 8 positions matching TRBD1. Losses at the gene ends were 3 bases for V and 4 bases for J; bases not matched to a gene: 7. The germline V gene encodes CDR1 KGHSH and CDR2 LQKENI. The CDR3 loop spans 16 amino acids.

CDR3 nucleotide sequence: TGTGCCAGCAGCACCGGGACTAGGTGGGACGAGCAGTACTTC. Its protein product is CASSTGTRWDEQYF. The chain carries TRBV7-6 and TRBJ2-7, with 8 bases matching TRBD2. The V and J ends lost 5 bases and 5 bases, in that order; junction bases with no gene match: 8. The CDR3 runs to 14 residues. Germline V gene sequence: CDR1 SGHVS, CDR2 FNYEAQ.

The CDR3 DNA is TGCAGCGGAGCTCGGGGGGCCTACGAGCAGTACTTC. It is translated as CSGARGAYEQYF. The genes are TRBV29-1 and TRBJ2-7, with TRBD2 identical over 7 bases. The junction had 5 bases not matched to a gene; V was cut back by 7 bases and J by 2 bases. Germline CDR1 is SQVTM and CDR2 is ANQGSEA. This CDR3 has 12 residues.

J is TRBJ2-3 and V is TRBV5-1; 16 positions agree with TRBD2. V lost 7 bases and J lost 3; bases outside the gene matches: 11. The CDR3 is 18 residues long. Germline V gene sequence: CDR1 SGHRS, CDR2 YFSETQ. For the CDR3, the DNA is TGCGCCAGCCAGCAGGGACTAGCGGGAGGGATGGGTACAGATACGCAGTATTTT. Translated, it gives CASQQGLAGGMGTDTQYF.

This clone was recorded only once. The chain recombines TRBV14 with TRBJ2-1; no definite D call. This CDR3 has 14 residues. Trimming removed 5 bases from V and 3 bases from J, with 11 bases in between. CDR1 is SGHDN, CDR2 FVKESK, per germline. CDR3 coding DNA: TGTGCCAGCAGCGAAGGGATCTTCTACAATGAGCAGTTCTTC. This gives the protein CASSEGIFYNEQFF.

The chain joins TRBV7-2 to TRBJ2-2; possible D gene TRBD2, 6 bases. Per the germline V gene, CDR1 is SGHTA and CDR2 is FQGNSA. Trimming shortened V by 3 bases and J by 5 bases, and 13 bases separated the two germline ends. The CDR3 sequence is 15 residues long. DNA of the CDR3: TGTGCCAGCAGCTTTATTTTAGCGGCAACCGGGGAGCTGTTTTTT. It specifies CASSFILAATGELFF.

With respect to this clone: Compared with germline, one end of the junction differs, possibly owing to a read error. The CDR3 reads CANSPGDPGELFF. The CDR3 DNA reads as TGCGCCAACAGCCCCGGGGATCCCGGGGAGCTGTTTTTT. The genes are TRBV5-1 and TRBJ2-2; possibly TRBD2 for D (5 bases). CDR1 and CDR2 (germline): SGHRS, YFSETQ. The CDR3 runs 13 residues.

The rearrangement links TRBV7-2 to TRBJ1-4; D gene uncertain. V lost 5 bases to trimming and J lost 15 bases, with 25 bases between them. The germline gives CDR1 SGHTA, CDR2 FQGNSA. This CDR3 is built from 15 residues. In DNA form, the CDR3 reads TGTGCCAGCAGCCCCCCCGAGGCAGCCCGGCGTTTAATGTTTTTT. It translates to CASSPPEAARRLMFF. The variable domain in full, completed from reference TRBV7-2 and TRBJ1-4, reads GAGVSQSPSNKVTEKGKDVELRCDPISGHTALYWYRQSLGQGLEFLIYFQGNSAPDKSGLPSDRFSAERTGGSVSTLTIQRTQQEDSAVYLCASSPPEAARRLMFFGSGTQLSVL.

This chain links TRBV19 with TRBJ2-2, with D unclear. V gave up 11 bases and J gave up 3 bases, with 13 bases separating them. This CDR3 has 13 amino acids. The V gene's germline CDR1 is LNHDA and CDR2 SQIVND (reference sequence). The CDR3 region is CAVTDLYTGELFF. The CDR3 DNA follows: TGTGCCGTCACGGATTTATACACCGGGGAGCTGTTTTTT. The complete variable domain, with remaining parts taken from reference TRBV19 and TRBJ2-2, reads DGGITQSPKYLFRKEGQNVTLSCEQNLNHDAMYWYRQDPGQGLRLIYYSQIVNDFQKGDIAEGYSVSREKKESFPLTVTSAQKNPTAFYLCAVTDLYTGELFFGEGSRLTVL.

The rearrangement joins TRBV15 to TRBJ2-2; 12 bases are shared with TRBD2. Germline CDR1 reads LNHNV; CDR2 reads YYDKDF (reference sequence). The CDR3 covers 18 residues. Trimming removed 1 base from V and 0 bases from J; junction bases left unmatched: 3. This CDR3 is CATSRGLAGAPNTGELFF. The CDR3 region has the DNA TGTGCCACCAGCAGAGGACTAGCGGGGGCGCCGAACACCGGGGAGCTGTTTTTT.

The V call is TRBV18, the J call TRBJ1-1; unclear D gene. V shed 7 bases and J shed 1 base, with 10 bases lying between them. This CDR3 is 13 amino acids long. CDR1 KGHSH and CDR2 LQKENI come from the germline V gene. The CDR3 DNA is TGTGCCAGCTTACGGGGTTCGAACACTGAAGCTTTCTTT. Residues: CASLRGSNTEAFF.

The chain links TRBV7-2 to TRBJ2-1; no reliable D call. This CDR3 has 15 residues. Looked up from germline, CDR1 is SGHTA and CDR2 is FQGNSA. The V and J ends lost 2 bases and 1 base respectively, with 9 bases between them. The DNA of the CDR3 is TGTGCCAGCAGCTTACAGAAAGGATCCTACAATGAGCAGTTCTTC. Protein product: CASSLQKGSYNEQFF.

The V and J genes are TRBV7-7 and TRBJ2-3; D unclear. Between the trimmed V and J ends, which lost 2 bases and 2 bases, there was a span of 5 bases. This CDR3 comprises 13 residues. Per the germline V gene, CDR1 is SSHAT and CDR2 is FNYEAQ (reference sequence). The CDR3, as DNA: TGTGCCAGCAGCTTAAGGGACACAGATACGCAGTATTTT. Translation gives CASSLRDTDTQYF.